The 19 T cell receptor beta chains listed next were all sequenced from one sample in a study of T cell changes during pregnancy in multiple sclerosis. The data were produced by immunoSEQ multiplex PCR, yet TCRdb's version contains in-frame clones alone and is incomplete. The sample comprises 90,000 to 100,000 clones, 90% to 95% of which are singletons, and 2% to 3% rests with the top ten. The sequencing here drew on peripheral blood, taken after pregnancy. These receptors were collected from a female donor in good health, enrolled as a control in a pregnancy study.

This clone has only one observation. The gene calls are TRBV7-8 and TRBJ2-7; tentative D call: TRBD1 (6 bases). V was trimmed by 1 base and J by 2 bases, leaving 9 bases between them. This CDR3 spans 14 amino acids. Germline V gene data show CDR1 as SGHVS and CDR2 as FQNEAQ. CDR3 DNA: TGTGCCAGCAGCTTAGAAGGGACAACCTACGAGCAGTACTTC. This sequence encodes CASSLEGTTYEQYF.

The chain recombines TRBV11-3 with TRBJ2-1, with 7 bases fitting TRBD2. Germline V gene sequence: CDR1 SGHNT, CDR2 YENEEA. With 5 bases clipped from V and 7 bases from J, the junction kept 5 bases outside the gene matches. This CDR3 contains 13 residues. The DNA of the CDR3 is TGTGCCAGCAGCCCGCCGGGGGGAAATGAGCAGTTCTTC. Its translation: CASSPPGGNEQFF.

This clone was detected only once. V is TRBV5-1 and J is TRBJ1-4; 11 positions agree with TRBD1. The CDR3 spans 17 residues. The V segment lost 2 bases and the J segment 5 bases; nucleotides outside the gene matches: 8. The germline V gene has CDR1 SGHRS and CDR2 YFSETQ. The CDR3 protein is CASSFTGTGGANEKLFF. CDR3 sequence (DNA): TGCGCCAGCAGCTTCACCGGGACAGGGGGGGCGAATGAAAAACTGTTTTTT.

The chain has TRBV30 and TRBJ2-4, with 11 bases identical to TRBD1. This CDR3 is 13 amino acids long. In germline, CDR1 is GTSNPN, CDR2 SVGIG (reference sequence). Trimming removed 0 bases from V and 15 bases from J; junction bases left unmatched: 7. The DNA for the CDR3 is TGTGCCTGGAGTGTACAGATGGACAGGGGGCTGTACTTC. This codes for CAWSVQMDRGLYF.

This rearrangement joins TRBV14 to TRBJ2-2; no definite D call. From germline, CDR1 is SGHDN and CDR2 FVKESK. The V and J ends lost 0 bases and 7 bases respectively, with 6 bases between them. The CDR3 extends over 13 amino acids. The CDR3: CASSQDFIGELFF. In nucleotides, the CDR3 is TGTGCCAGCAGCCAAGATTTCATCGGGGAGCTGTTTTTT.

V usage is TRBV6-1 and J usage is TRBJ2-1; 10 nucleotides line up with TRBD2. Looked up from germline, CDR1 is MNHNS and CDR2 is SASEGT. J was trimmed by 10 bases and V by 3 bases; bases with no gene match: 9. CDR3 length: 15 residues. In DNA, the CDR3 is TGTGCCAGCAGTGATCCTAGCGGGAGTGTCAGGGAGCAGTTCTTC. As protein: CASSDPSGSVREQFF.

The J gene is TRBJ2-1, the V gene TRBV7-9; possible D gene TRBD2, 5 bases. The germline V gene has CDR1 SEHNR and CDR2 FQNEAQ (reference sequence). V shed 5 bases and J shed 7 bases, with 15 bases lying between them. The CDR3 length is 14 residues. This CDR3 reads CASSTQGLVNEQFF. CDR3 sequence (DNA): TGTGCCAGCAGCACCCAAGGACTGGTAAATGAGCAGTTCTTC.

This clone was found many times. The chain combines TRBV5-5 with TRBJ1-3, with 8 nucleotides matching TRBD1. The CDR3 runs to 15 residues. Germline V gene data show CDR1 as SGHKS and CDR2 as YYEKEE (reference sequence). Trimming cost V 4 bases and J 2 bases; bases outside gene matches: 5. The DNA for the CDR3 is TGTGCCAGCAGCAATGGACAGGGCCCTGGAAACACCATATATTTT. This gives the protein CASSNGQGPGNTIYF.

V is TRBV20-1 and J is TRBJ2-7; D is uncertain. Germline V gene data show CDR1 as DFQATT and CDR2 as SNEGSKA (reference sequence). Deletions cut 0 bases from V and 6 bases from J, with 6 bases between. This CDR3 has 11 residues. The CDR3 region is CSARDLPEQYF. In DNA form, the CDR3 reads TGCAGTGCTAGAGATCTACCCGAGCAGTACTTC.

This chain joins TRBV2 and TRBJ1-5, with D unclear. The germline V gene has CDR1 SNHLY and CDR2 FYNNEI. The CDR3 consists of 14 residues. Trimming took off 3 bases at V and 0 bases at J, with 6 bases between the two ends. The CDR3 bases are TGTGCCAGCAGTGACCTCTTTAGCAATCAGCCCCAGCATTTT. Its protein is CASSDLFSNQPQHF.

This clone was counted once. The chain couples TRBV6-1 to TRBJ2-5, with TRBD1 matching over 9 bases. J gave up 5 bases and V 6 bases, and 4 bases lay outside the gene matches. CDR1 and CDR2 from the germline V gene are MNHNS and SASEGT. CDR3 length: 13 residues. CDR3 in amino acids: CASSTGGEETQYF. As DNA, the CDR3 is TGTGCCAGCAGCACAGGGGGCGAGGAGACCCAGTACTTC.

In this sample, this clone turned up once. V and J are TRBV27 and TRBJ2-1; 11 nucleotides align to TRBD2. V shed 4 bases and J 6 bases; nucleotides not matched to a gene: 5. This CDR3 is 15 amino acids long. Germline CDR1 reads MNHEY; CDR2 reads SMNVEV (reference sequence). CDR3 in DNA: TGTGCCAGCAGTTATGGACTAGCGGGTGGCAATGAGCAGTTCTTC. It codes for CASSYGLAGGNEQFF.

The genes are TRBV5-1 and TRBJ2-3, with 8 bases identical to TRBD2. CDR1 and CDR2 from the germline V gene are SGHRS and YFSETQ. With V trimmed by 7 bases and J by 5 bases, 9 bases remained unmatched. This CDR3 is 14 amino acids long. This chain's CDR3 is CASGNSGVGDTQYF. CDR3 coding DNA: TGCGCCAGCGGCAATAGCGGGGTGGGAGATACGCAGTATTTT.

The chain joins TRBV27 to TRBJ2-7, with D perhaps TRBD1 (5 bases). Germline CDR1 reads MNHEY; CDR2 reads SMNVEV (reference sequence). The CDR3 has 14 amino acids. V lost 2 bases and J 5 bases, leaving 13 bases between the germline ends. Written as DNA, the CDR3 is TGTGCCAGCAGTTTAGGCCAGGGTATCGACGAGCAGTACTTC. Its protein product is CASSLGQGIDEQYF.

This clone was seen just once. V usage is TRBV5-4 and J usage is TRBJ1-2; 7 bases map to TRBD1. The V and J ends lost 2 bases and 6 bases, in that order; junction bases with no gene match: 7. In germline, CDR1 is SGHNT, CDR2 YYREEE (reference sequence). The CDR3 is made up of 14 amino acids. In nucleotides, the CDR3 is TGTGCCAGCAGCTTCCCCGGGACAGTCAATGGCTACACCTTC. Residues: CASSFPGTVNGYTF.

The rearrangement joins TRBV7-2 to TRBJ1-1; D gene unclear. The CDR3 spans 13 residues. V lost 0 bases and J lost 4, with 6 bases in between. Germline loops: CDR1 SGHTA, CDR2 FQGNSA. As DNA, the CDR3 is TGTGCCAGCAGCTTAGCGCGCGTCACTGAAGCTTTCTTT. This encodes CASSLARVTEAFF.

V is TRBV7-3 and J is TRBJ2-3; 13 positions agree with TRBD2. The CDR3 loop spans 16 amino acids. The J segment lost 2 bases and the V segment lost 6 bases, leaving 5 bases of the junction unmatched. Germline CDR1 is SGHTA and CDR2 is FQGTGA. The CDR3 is CASSWGTSGATDTQYF. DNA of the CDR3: TGTGCCAGCAGTTGGGGGACTAGCGGGGCCACAGATACGCAGTATTTT.

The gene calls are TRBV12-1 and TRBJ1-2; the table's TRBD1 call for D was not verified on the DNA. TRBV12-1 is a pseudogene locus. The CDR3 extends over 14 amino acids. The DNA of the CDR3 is TGTGCCGTGGCCGCAGGGGGGCCGGCCTATGGCTACACCTTC. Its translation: CAVAAGGPAYGYTF.

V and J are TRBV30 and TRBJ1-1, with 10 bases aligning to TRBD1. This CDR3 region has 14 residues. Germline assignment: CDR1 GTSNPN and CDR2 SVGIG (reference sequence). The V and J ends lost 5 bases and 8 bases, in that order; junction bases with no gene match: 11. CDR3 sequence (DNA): TGTGCCTGGTACCGGGACAGGGGCTCTGTCGAAGCTTTCTTT. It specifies CAWYRDRGSVEAFF.